Listed here are 23 T cell receptor beta chains from one sample, sequenced in a study of shared T cell receptors in the human thymus. The data were produced by immunoSEQ multiplex PCR, yet TCRdb's version contains in-frame clones alone and is incomplete. Among over 450,000 clones, approximately 80% were seen once, and the ten largest hold 0.013%. The same sample was also used in a study of human thymus T cells.

The sample comprised thymocytes. All receptors come from a boy younger than two with a congenital heart defect.

The rearrangement joins TRBV7-2 to TRBJ2-7, with D unclear. Germline V gene lookup returns CDR1 SGHTA and CDR2 FQGNSA. Deletions cut 1 base from V and 3 bases from J, with 13 bases between. The CDR3 sequence is 15 residues long. CDR3 sequence (DNA): TGTGCCAGCAGCTTAGACGCAAAGGCGGACTACGAGCAGTACTTC. Its protein is CASSLDAKADYEQYF.

This rearrangement joins TRBV5-8 to TRBJ2-1; a possible D gene is TRBD1 (6 bases). CDR1 is SGHTS, CDR2 YDEGEE, per germline. V gave up 5 bases and J gave up 0 bases, with 12 bases separating them. This CDR3 has 15 residues. CDR3 sequence: CASRWTASSYNEQFF. The CDR3 DNA sequence: TGTGCCAGCAGATGGACAGCTAGCTCCTACAATGAGCAGTTCTTC.

This clone was seen more than once but under ten times. V gene TRBV27 combines with J gene TRBJ2-3; 9 nucleotides match TRBD2. This CDR3 comprises 15 residues. The germline V gene encodes CDR1 MNHEY and CDR2 SMNVEV (reference sequence). Trimming cost V 4 bases and J 2 bases; bases outside gene matches: 4. Here the CDR3 DNA reads TGTGCCAGCAGTTGCGGACTAGCGAACACAGATACGCAGTATTTT. Residues: CASSCGLANTDTQYF.

This chain connects TRBV25-1 to TRBJ1-1; D is ambiguous. Trimming removed 1 base at V and 1 base at J, with 10 bases between. The CDR3 is 15 amino acids. Germline V lookup: CDR1 MGHDK, CDR2 SYGVNS. CDR3 DNA: TGTGCCAGCAGTGAATTCCCAGGAACGAACACTGAAGCTTTCTTT. Amino acids: CASSEFPGTNTEAFF.

The rearrangement uses TRBV4-1 and TRBJ1-4; 7 nucleotides agree with TRBD1. Trimming took 0 bases from V and 3 from J; bases not matched to a gene: 4. CDR3 length: 16 residues. In germline, CDR1 is MGHRA, CDR2 YSYEKL. The CDR3 nucleotides read TGCGCCAGCAGCCAAGATCCTGACAGGGCTAATGAAAAACTGTTTTTT. It encodes CASSQDPDRANEKLFF.

V and J are TRBV28 and TRBJ2-3; 8 bases are shared with TRBD1. CDR3 length: 15 residues. The V gene end was trimmed by 3 bases and the J gene end by 5 bases; junction bases not matched to a gene: 7. Germline-derived CDR1 and CDR2 are MDHEN and SYDVKM. The CDR3, as DNA: TGTGCCAGCAGTTTTGGACAGGGAGGAGGAGATACGCAGTATTTT. This gives the protein CASSFGQGGGDTQYF.

J is TRBJ1-2 and V is TRBV18; 7 nucleotides match TRBD1. Germline V CDR1 and CDR2: KGHSH, LQKENI. CDR3 length: 18 amino acids. V shed 1 base and J 2 bases; nucleotides not matched to a gene: 13. CDR3 in amino acids: CASSPRGTRGVLNYGYTF. The CDR3 region has the DNA TGTGCCAGCTCACCACGCGGCACCAGGGGGGTTTTGAACTATGGCTACACCTTC.

This clone occurred once. This chain links TRBV5-1 with TRBJ1-4, with D maybe TRBD1 (5 bases). This CDR3 has 15 residues. Trimming removed 0 bases at V and 4 bases at J, with 10 bases between. The germline gives CDR1 SGHRS, CDR2 YFSETQ. The CDR3 reads CASSLAGGFNEKLFF. In DNA form, the CDR3 reads TGCGCCAGCAGCTTGGCCGGGGGGTTTAATGAAAAACTGTTTTTT.

This clone was detected only a few times. The J gene is TRBJ2-1, the V gene TRBV25-1; 7 bases fit TRBD2. V shed 3 bases and J 3 bases; nucleotides not matched to a gene: 8. From germline, CDR1 is MGHDK and CDR2 SYGVNS. The length of the CDR3 is 16 residues. Here the CDR3 reads CASSDPHGRIYNEQFF. The CDR3 nucleotides read TGTGCCAGCAGTGACCCCCACGGGAGGATCTACAATGAGCAGTTCTTC.

On this clone itself: The junction departs from germline at one end; a sequencing error may be responsible. The J gene is TRBJ2-3, the V gene TRBV28, with a tentative D call TRBD2 (6 bases). This CDR3 contains 14 residues. Germline CDR1 and CDR2: MDHEN and SYDVKM. The CDR3 DNA reads TGTGCCAGCAGTTCCCGACTAGGCACCGATACGCAGTATTTT. It yields the protein CASSSRLGTDTQYF.

This clone was seen only once. The chain recombines TRBV4-2 with TRBJ2-5, with TRBD1 matching 9 bases. The trim removed 6 bases at V and 2 bases at J, leaving 4 bases unmatched. The CDR3 consists of 14 residues. Germline V gives CDR1 LGHNA, CDR2 YNFKEQ. The chain's CDR3 is CASSPGTGQETQYF. The CDR3 nucleotides are TGTGCCAGCAGTCCTGGGACAGGGCAAGAGACCCAGTACTTC.

This clone was seen more than once but under ten times. This chain uses TRBV7-8 with TRBJ2-5, with D unresolved. Trimming pared 7 bases from V and 3 bases from J, leaving 12 bases between. This CDR3 spans 13 amino acids. Per germline, CDR1 SGHVS and CDR2 FQNEAQ. The CDR3 here is CASTPGLKETQYF. CDR3 bases: TGTGCCAGCACCCCAGGTTTGAAAGAGACCCAGTACTTC.

V usage is TRBV6-5 and J usage is TRBJ2-7; weak D call: TRBD2 (6 bases). The V end lost 4 bases, the J end lost 4 bases, and 17 bases lay between the germline ends. Germline-derived CDR1 and CDR2 are MNHEY and SVGAGI. The CDR3 extends over 15 amino acids. In DNA, the CDR3 is TGTGCCAGCAGTTGGGGGGACCCCGGGACTTACGAGCAGTACTTC. This encodes CASSWGDPGTYEQYF.

The chain uses TRBV14 and TRBJ2-5; D may be TRBD2 (5 bases). The end of the DNA is better explained by TRBJ2-7, so the J call may be wrong. Germline V lookup: CDR1 SGHDN, CDR2 FVKESK. This CDR3 region has 16 residues. The DNA for the CDR3 is TGTGCCAGCAGCCAAGTTTCGGGGTCAGGTTCGGACGAGCAGTACTTC. This sequence encodes CASSQVSGSGSDEQYF.

The chain has TRBV5-4 and TRBJ2-7, with 11 nucleotides matching TRBD2. This CDR3 contains 16 residues. Looked up from germline, CDR1 is SGHNT and CDR2 is YYREEE (reference sequence). The J segment lost 3 bases and the V segment lost 0 bases, leaving 5 bases of the junction unmatched. This CDR3 reads CASSLGGTSGLYEQYF. CDR3 DNA: TGTGCCAGCAGCTTGGGTGGGACTAGCGGACTCTACGAGCAGTACTTC.

This clone has more than one count but fewer than ten. This chain links TRBV27 with TRBJ1-5, with D tentatively TRBD1 (5 bases). This CDR3 is built from 16 residues. Trimming took 2 bases from V and 4 from J, leaving 15 bases between them. Germline values: CDR1 MNHEY, CDR2 SMNVEV (reference sequence). The CDR3, as DNA: TGTGCCAGCAGTTTACTGCGGGGCCCTGCAAATCAGCCCCAGCATTTT. The encoded protein is CASSLLRGPANQPQHF.

V usage is TRBV7-4 and J usage is TRBJ2-5; TRBD2 aligns across 14 bases. Losses at the gene ends were 4 bases for V and 2 bases for J; bases not matched to a gene: 9. Germline V lookup: CDR1 SGHVT, CDR2 SQSDAQ. CDR3 size: 18 residues. CDR3 sequence reads: CASSSPQGLAGVQETQYF. In nucleotides, the CDR3 is TGTGCCAGCAGCTCCCCCCAGGGACTAGCGGGAGTGCAAGAGACCCAGTACTTC.

This rearrangement joins TRBV5-6 to TRBJ2-7, with TRBD2 identical over 11 bases. CDR1 is SGHDT and CDR2 is YYEEEE in the germline V gene. The CDR3 length is 14 residues. The V segment lost 5 bases and the J segment 2 bases; nucleotides outside the gene matches: 3. The CDR3: CASSTSGGTYEQYF. For the CDR3, the DNA is TGTGCCAGCAGTACTAGCGGGGGCACCTACGAGCAGTACTTC.

This rearrangement joins TRBV28 to TRBJ2-7; 8 nucleotides agree with TRBD1. The V gene end was trimmed by 2 bases and the J gene end by 6 bases; junction bases not matched to a gene: 3. This CDR3 contains 13 residues. CDR1 MDHEN and CDR2 SYDVKM come from the germline V gene. The CDR3 reads CASSLNRGAEQYF. In DNA form, the CDR3 reads TGTGCCAGCAGTTTAAACAGGGGGGCCGAGCAGTACTTC.

This chain uses TRBV5-4 with TRBJ2-7; the match to TRBD2 covers 7 bases. The length of the CDR3 is 14 residues. Germline loops: CDR1 SGHNT, CDR2 YYREEE (reference sequence). The trim removed 2 bases at V and 1 base at J, leaving 3 bases unmatched. For the CDR3, the DNA is TGTGCCAGCAGCTTTGGGGGGGGGTCCTACGAGCAGTACTTC. This translates into CASSFGGGSYEQYF. The full variable domain, completed using reference TRBV5-4 and TRBJ2-7, is ETGVTQSPTHLIKTRGQQVTLRCSSQSGHNTVSWYQQALGQGPQFIFQYYREEENGRGNFPPRFSGLQFPNYSSELNVNALELDDSALYLCASSFGGGSYEQYFGPGTRLTVT.

The table lists this clone with a count of one. The chain joins TRBV5-1 to TRBJ2-1, with a possible D match to TRBD2 (6 bases). The V gene lost 1 base and the J gene lost 7 bases, with 15 bases spanning the gap. The CDR3 sequence is 15 residues long. CDR1 and CDR2 (germline): SGHRS, YFSETQ. CDR3 nucleotide sequence: TGCGCCAGCAGCTTGCTCCTCTCGCGGGATAATGAGCAGTTCTTC. Its protein product is CASSLLLSRDNEQFF.

V and J are TRBV10-1 and TRBJ1-4, with a tentative D call TRBD1 (6 bases). Germline-derived CDR1 and CDR2 are WNHNN and SYGVQD (reference sequence). The V gene lost 5 bases and the J gene lost 6 bases, with 19 bases spanning the gap. The CDR3 is 16 residues long. In DNA form, the CDR3 reads TGCGCCAGCAGTACCCGGGGGGACATCGGTGATGAAAAACTGTTTTTT. Residues: CASSTRGDIGDEKLFF.

The chain joins TRBV7-3 to TRBJ1-5, with 12 bases fitting TRBD1. The germline gives CDR1 SGHTA, CDR2 FQGTGA. Germline trimming cut 5 bases from V and 5 bases from J; bases unmatched to any gene: 10. The CDR3 length is 17 residues. This chain's CDR3 is CASSPGPRDRGHQPQHF. The CDR3 nucleotides read TGTGCCAGCAGCCCGGGCCCCCGGGACAGGGGGCATCAGCCCCAGCATTTT.